This is a list of T cell receptor beta chains from one sample in a study of molecular identifiers for immune sequencing clone quantification. TCRdb passed the PCR reads through MiXCR, listing each CDR3 protein once. Found here are about 510,000 distinct CDR3 sequences, roughly a fifth of them singletons; the top ten hold more than 0.8%. What was sequenced was naive CD8+ T cells from blood, with Jurkat cell RNA spiked in. All receptors derive from a human donor in good health. Some libraries in this study had Jurkat cell RNA spiked in. Both conserved end residues are trimmed from each CDR3. Size is omitted from some rows. Given values are once, few, many or a class for expanded clones.

j_call: TRBJ2-7; v_call: TRBV7-2; clone_size: many; cdr3_aa: ASSWGLAAYEQY
j_call: TRBJ2-3; v_call: TRBV13; clone_size: few; cdr3_aa: ASSLGLDADTQY
j_call: TRBJ2-7; v_call: TRBV29-1; clone_size: NA; cdr3_aa: SVVGLGTSGGRISYEQY
j_call: TRBJ2-1; v_call: TRBV7-2; clone_size: few; cdr3_aa: ASSFLGGTYNEQF
j_call: TRBJ2-1; v_call: TRBV7-9; clone_size: NA; cdr3_aa: ASSPPTSGSSYNEQF
j_call: TRBJ1-2; v_call: TRBV6-5; clone_size: many; cdr3_aa: ASSYSAGDGYT
j_call: TRBJ1-1; v_call: TRBV4-1; clone_size: few; cdr3_aa: ASSSSQGSNTEAF
j_call: TRBJ1-5; v_call: TRBV6-2/TRBV6-3; clone_size: NA; cdr3_aa: ASRFATDSNQPQH
j_call: TRBJ1-1; v_call: TRBV6-2/TRBV6-3; clone_size: NA; cdr3_aa: ASSLPRTDYMNTEAF
j_call: TRBJ1-2; v_call: TRBV29-1; clone_size: NA; cdr3_aa: SAKGGFDYGYT
j_call: TRBJ2-7; v_call: TRBV12-5; clone_size: few; cdr3_aa: ASGLTSGGAYEQY
j_call: TRBJ2-7; v_call: TRBV9; clone_size: many; cdr3_aa: ASSVGVSGYEQY
j_call: TRBJ2-1; v_call: TRBV30; clone_size: NA; cdr3_aa: ACSGLANEQF
j_call: TRBJ2-7; v_call: TRBV5-1; clone_size: NA; cdr3_aa: ASSLAALHEQY
j_call: TRBJ2-5; v_call: TRBV6-2/TRBV6-3; clone_size: many; cdr3_aa: ASSPPRAGRFQETQY
j_call: TRBJ2-5; v_call: TRBV19; clone_size: NA; cdr3_aa: ASSIVLAGLQETQY
j_call: TRBJ2-3; v_call: TRBV11-2; clone_size: many; cdr3_aa: ASSLGGYTLTDTQY
j_call: TRBJ2-7; v_call: TRBV27; clone_size: NA; cdr3_aa: ASSLSGFWDEQY
j_call: TRBJ2-1; v_call: TRBV19; clone_size: NA; cdr3_aa: ASRGQGSYNEQF
j_call: TRBJ2-7; v_call: TRBV10-3; clone_size: NA; cdr3_aa: AISESRNYEQY
j_call: TRBJ1-6; v_call: TRBV30; clone_size: many; cdr3_aa: AWSPTTRGGNSPLH
j_call: TRBJ2-7; v_call: TRBV13; clone_size: few; cdr3_aa: ASSSRPDSYYEQY
j_call: TRBJ2-7; v_call: TRBV5-4; clone_size: NA; cdr3_aa: ASSVTGTDYEQY
j_call: TRBJ2-1; v_call: TRBV30; clone_size: few; cdr3_aa: AWNGGRADEQF
j_call: TRBJ2-7; v_call: TRBV6-2/TRBV6-3; clone_size: NA; cdr3_aa: ASSYPGWDQY
j_call: TRBJ2-7; v_call: TRBV30; clone_size: NA; cdr3_aa: AWNQGSYEQY
j_call: TRBJ2-4; v_call: TRBV4-3; clone_size: many; cdr3_aa: ASSQVIQGKNIQY
j_call: TRBJ1-2; v_call: TRBV7-9; clone_size: few; cdr3_aa: ASSLPGAYGYT
j_call: TRBJ2-7; v_call: TRBV19; clone_size: few; cdr3_aa: ASSIAGTSGSSYEQY
j_call: TRBJ2-1; v_call: TRBV7-9; clone_size: few; cdr3_aa: ASSLRLANNNEQF
j_call: TRBJ2-1; v_call: TRBV12-3/TRBV12-4; clone_size: few; cdr3_aa: ASSYGTSNEQF
j_call: TRBJ1-4; v_call: TRBV20-1; clone_size: NA; cdr3_aa: SARDLATNEKLF
j_call: TRBJ2-7; v_call: TRBV5-4; clone_size: many; cdr3_aa: ASPGRQGGDEQY
j_call: TRBJ2-5; v_call: TRBV5-1; clone_size: many; cdr3_aa: ASSLDKETQY
j_call: TRBJ2-7; v_call: TRBV7-8; clone_size: few; cdr3_aa: ASSFRVDEQY